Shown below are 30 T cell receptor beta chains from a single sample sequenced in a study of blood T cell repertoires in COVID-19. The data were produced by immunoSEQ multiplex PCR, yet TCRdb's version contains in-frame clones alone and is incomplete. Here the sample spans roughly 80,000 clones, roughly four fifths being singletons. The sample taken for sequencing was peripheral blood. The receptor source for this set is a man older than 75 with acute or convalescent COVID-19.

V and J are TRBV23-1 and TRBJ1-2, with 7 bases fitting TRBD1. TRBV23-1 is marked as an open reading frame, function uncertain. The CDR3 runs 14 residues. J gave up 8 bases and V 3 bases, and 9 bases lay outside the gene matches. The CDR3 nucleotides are TGCGCCAGCAGTCATCCGACAGGGTTGGGCGGCTACACCTTC. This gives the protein CASSHPTGLGGYTF.

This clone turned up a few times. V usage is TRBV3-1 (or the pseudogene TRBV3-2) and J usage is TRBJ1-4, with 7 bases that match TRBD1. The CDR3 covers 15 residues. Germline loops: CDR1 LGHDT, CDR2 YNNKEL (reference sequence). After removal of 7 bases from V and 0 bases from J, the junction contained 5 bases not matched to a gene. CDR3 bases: TGTGCCAGCACACAGGGGTATGCAACTAATGAAAAACTGTTTTTT. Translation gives CASTQGYATNEKLFF.

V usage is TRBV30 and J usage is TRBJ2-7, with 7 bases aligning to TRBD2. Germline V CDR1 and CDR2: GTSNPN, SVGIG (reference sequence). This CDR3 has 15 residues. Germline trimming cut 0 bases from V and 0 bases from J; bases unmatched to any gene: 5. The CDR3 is CAWSVSGSSSYEQYF. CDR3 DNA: TGTGCCTGGAGTGTTAGCGGGTCGAGCTCCTACGAGCAGTACTTC.

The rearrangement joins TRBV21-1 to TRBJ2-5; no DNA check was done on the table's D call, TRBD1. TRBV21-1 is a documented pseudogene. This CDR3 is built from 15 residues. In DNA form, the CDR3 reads TGTGCCAGCAGCAAAGTCCAGGGGGCGAAGGAGACCCAGTACTTC. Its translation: CASSKVQGAKETQYF.

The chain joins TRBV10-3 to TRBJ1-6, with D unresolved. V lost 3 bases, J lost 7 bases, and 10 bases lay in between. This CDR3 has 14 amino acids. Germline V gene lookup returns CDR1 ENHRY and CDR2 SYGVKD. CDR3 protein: CAISEAIGNSPLHF. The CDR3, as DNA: TGTGCCATCAGTGAAGCAATCGGGAATTCACCCCTCCACTTT.

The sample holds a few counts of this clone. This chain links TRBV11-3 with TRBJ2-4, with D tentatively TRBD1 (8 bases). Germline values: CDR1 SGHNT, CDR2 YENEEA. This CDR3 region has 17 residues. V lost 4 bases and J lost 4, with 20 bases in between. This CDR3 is CASSSGQGGTPKNIQYF. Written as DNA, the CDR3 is TGTGCCAGCAGCTCAGGACAGGGAGGGACCCCGAAAAACATTCAGTACTTC.

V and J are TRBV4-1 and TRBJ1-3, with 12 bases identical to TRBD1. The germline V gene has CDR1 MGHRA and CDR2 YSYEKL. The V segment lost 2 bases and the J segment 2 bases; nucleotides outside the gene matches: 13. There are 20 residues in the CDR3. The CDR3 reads CASSQIYGTGGGQAGNTIYF. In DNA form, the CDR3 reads TGCGCCAGCAGCCAAATCTACGGGACAGGGGGCGGTCAGGCTGGAAACACCATATATTTT.

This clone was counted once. CDR3 sequence (DNA): TGTGCCAGCAGCCTATTCGCGGGGGGGAACAATGAGCAGTTCTTC. Its translation: CASSLFAGGNNEQFF. The rearrangement uses TRBV7-3 and TRBJ2-1; the match to TRBD2 covers 9 bases. The CDR3 sequence is 15 residues long. The germline V gene has CDR1 SGHTA and CDR2 FQGTGA. V shed 5 bases, J shed 5 bases, and the junction held 7 bases outside the gene matches.

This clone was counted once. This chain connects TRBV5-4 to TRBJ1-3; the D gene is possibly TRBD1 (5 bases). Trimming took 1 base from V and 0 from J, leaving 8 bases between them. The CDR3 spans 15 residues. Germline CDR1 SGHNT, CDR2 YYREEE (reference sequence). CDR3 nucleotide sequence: TGTGCCAGCAGCTTGCAGGGTTACTCTGGAAACACCATATATTTT. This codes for CASSLQGYSGNTIYF.

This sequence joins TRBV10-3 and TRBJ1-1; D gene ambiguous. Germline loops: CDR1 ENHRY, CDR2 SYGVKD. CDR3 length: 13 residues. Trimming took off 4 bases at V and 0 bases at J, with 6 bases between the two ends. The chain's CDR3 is CAISGGLNTEAFF. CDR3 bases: TGTGCCATCAGTGGAGGATTGAACACTGAAGCTTTCTTT.

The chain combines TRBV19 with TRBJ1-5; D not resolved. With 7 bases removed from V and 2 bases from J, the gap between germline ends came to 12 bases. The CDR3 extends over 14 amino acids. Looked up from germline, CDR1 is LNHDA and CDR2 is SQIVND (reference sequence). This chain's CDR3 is CASTLGRGNQPQHF. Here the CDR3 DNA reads TGTGCCAGTACCCTGGGGAGAGGCAATCAGCCCCAGCATTTT.

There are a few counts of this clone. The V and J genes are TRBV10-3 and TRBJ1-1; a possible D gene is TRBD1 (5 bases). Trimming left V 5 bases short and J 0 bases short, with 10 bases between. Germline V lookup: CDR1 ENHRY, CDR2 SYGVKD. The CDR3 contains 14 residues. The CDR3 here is CAISPTVMNTEAFF. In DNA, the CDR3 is TGTGCCATCAGTCCGACAGTCATGAACACTGAAGCTTTCTTT.

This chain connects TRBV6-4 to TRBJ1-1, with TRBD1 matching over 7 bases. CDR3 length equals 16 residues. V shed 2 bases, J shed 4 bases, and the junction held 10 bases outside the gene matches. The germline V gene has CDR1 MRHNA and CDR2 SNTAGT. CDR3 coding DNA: TGTGCCAGCAGTGACCCAAGAACAGGGACAGTCACTGAAGCTTTCTTT. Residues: CASSDPRTGTVTEAFF.

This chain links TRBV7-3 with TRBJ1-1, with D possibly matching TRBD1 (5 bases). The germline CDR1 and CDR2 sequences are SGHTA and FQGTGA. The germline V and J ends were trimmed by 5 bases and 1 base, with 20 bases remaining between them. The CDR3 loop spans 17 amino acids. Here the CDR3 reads CASSLGGPGARNTEAFF. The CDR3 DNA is TGTGCCAGCAGCCTTGGTGGCCCTGGGGCCCGGAACACTGAAGCTTTCTTT.

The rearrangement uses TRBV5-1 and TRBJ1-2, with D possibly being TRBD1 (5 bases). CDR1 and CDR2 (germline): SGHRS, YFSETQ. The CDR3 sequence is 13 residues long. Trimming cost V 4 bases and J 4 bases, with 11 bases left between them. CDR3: CASSQGVGYGYTF. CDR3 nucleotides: TGCGCCAGCAGCCAAGGGGTGGGCTATGGCTACACCTTC.

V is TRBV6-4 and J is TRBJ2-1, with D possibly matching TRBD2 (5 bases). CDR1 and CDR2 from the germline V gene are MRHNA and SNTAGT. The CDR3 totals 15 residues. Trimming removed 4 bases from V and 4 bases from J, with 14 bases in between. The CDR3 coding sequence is TGTGCCAGCAGTGTCCAGACTAACCCTTACAATGAGCAGTTCTTC. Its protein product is CASSVQTNPYNEQFF.

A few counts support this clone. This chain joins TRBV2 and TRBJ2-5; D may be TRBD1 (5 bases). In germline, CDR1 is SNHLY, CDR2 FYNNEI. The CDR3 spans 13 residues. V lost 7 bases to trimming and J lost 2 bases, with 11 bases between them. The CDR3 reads CASNYRQQETQYF. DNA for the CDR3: TGTGCCAGCAATTATAGACAGCAAGAGACCCAGTACTTC.

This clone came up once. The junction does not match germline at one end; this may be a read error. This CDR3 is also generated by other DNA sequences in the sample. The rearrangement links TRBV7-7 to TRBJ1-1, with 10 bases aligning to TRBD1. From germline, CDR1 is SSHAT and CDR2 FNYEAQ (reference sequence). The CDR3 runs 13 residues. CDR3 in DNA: TGTGCTAGCAGCTTAGGACAGGGGGCTGAAGCTTTCTTT. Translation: CASSLGQGAEAFF.

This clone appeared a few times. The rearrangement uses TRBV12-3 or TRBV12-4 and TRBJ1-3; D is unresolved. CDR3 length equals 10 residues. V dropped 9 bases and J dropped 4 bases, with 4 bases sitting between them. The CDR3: CASSGNTIYF. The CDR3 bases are TGTGCCAGTTCGGGAAACACCATATATTTT.

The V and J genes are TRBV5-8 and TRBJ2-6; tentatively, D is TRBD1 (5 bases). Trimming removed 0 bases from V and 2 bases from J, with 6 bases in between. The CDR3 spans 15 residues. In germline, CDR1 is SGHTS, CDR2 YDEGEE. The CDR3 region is CASSLEGAGANVLTF. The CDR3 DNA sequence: TGTGCCAGCAGCTTGGAAGGGGCTGGGGCCAACGTCCTGACTTTC.

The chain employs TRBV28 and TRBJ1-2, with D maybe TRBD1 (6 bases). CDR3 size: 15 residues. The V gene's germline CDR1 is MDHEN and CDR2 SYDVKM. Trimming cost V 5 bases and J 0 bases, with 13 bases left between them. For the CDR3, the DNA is TGTGCCAGCAGTCCTTGGGACACTTCTAACTATGGCTACACCTTC. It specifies CASSPWDTSNYGYTF.

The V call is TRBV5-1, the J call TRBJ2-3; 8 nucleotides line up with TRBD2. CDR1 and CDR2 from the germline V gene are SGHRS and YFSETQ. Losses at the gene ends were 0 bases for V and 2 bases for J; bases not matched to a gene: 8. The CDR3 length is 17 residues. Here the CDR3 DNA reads TGCGCCAGCAGCTTGGCCACGGGGGGGACCTCCACAGATACGCAGTATTTT. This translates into CASSLATGGTSTDTQYF.

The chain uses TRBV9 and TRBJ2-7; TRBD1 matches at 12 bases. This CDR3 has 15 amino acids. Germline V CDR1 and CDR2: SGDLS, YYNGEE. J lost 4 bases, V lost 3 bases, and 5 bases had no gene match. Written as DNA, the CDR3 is TGTGCCAGCAGCGAAGGGACAGGGGGCAAGTACGAGCAGTACTTC. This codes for CASSEGTGGKYEQYF.

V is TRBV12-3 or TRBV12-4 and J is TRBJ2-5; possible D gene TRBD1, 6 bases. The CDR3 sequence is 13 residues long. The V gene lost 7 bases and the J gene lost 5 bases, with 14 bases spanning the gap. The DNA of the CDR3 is TGTGCCAGCACCCAGGGGTTTGAGGAGACCCAGTACTTC. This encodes CASTQGFEETQYF.

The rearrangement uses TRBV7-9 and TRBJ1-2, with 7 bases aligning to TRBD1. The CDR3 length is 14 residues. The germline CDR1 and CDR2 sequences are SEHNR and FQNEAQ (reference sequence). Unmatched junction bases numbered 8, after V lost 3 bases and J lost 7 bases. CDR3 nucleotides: TGTGCCAGCAGCTTCGACAGGGTGTTTGGTGGCTACACCTTC. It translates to CASSFDRVFGGYTF.

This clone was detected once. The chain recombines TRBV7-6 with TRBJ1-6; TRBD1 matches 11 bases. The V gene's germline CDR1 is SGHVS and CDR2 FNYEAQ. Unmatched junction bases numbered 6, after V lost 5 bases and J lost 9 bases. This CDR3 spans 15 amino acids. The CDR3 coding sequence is TGTGCCAGCAGCGCCACGGGACAGGGGGTTTCACCCCTCCACTTT. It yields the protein CASSATGQGVSPLHF.

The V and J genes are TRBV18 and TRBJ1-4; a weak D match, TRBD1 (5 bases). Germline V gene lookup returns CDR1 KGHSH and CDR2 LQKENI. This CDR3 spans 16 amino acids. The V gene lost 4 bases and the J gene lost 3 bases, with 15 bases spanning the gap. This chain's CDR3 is CASSLTQGASNEKLFF. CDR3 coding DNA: TGTGCCAGCTCACTTACTCAAGGGGCTTCTAATGAAAAACTGTTTTTT.

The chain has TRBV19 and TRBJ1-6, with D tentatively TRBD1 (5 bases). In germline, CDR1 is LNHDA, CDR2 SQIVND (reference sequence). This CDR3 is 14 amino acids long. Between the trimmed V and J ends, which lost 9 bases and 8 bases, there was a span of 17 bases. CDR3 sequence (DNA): TGTGCCAGCACGGGACTCCTAGGGGATTCACCCCTCCACTTT. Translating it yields CASTGLLGDSPLHF.

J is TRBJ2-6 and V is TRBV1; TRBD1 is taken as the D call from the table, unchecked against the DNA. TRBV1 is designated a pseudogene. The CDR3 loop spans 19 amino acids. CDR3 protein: CTSSLRQDRYHSGANVLTF. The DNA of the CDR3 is TGCACCAGCAGCCTTCGACAGGACCGGTACCACTCTGGGGCCAACGTCCTGACTTTC.

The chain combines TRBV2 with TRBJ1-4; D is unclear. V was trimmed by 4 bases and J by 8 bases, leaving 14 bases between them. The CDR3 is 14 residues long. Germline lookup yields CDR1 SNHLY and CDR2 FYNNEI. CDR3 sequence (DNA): TGTGCCAGCAGTGGGCGAACCGAGGCGGAAAAACTGTTTTTT. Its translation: CASSGRTEAEKLFF.